The 22 T cell receptor beta chains presented below share a single source sample, sequenced in a study of CD8 T cells in ankylosing spondylitis (dated by TCRdb to about 2017). Library preparation used 5' RACE. The sample was run on an Illumina HiSeq 2500. TCRdb reworked the public reads: Q25 trimming with fastp, MiXCR clone assembly, productive beta chains retained. Identical CDR3 proteins give one entry, which carries the most common genes and DNA. A total of around 340,000 distinct CDR3 sequences appear in this sample, approximately 22% of them only once. The ten largest clones add up to around 13% of the sample. The sequenced sample consisted of blood, either unsorted or a sorted T cell fraction (not recorded which). The receptor set was obtained from a male donor with ankylosing spondylitis or in good health (not recorded which).

The chain has TRBV12-3 or TRBV12-4 and TRBJ2-2; 7 bases align to TRBD1. V trimming: 6 bases; J trimming: 4 bases; junction bases outside the gene matches: 8. This CDR3 has 15 amino acids. The CDR3 reads CASRTGLLGTGELFF. The CDR3 DNA follows: TGTGCCAGCAGGACAGGGCTTCTTGGCACCGGGGAGCTGTTTTTT.

The chain couples TRBV10-2 to TRBJ1-1; D is possibly TRBD1 (5 bases). Trimming pared 0 bases from V and 7 bases from J, leaving 15 bases between. Germline loops: CDR1 WSHSY, CDR2 SAAADI. This CDR3 is built from 15 residues. This CDR3 reads CASSESGGSLSEAFF. DNA for the CDR3: TGCGCCAGCAGTGAGTCGGGGGGAAGCCTCAGTGAAGCTTTCTTT.

This clonotype was picked up a small number of times. The rearrangement uses TRBV5-4 and TRBJ2-3; D is possibly TRBD1 (6 bases). Germline CDR1 is SGHNT and CDR2 is YYREEE (reference sequence). The CDR3 is 14 residues long. V shed 0 bases and J shed 5 bases, with 10 bases lying between them. CDR3 nucleotide sequence: TGTGCCAGCAGCTTGGAAGGGGGATTAGATACGCAGTATTTT. Amino acids: CASSLEGGLDTQYF. Full variable domain (remainder filled in from reference TRBV5-4 and TRBJ2-3): ETGVTQSPTHLIKTRGQQVTLRCSSQSGHNTVSWYQQALGQGPQFIFQYYREEENGRGNFPPRFSGLQFPNYSSELNVNALELDDSALYLCASSLEGGLDTQYFGPGTRLTVL.

This clonotype was detected a few times. The chain recombines TRBV10-3 with TRBJ2-1; possibly TRBD2 for D (6 bases). V lost 3 bases and J 9 bases, leaving 12 bases between the germline ends. Looked up from germline, CDR1 is ENHRY and CDR2 is SYGVKD. The CDR3 covers 13 residues. This chain's CDR3 is CAISEGGFGEQFF. The CDR3 nucleotides are TGTGCCATCAGTGAAGGAGGGTTCGGTGAGCAGTTCTTC.

V usage is TRBV24-1 and J usage is TRBJ2-1, with D maybe TRBD1 (5 bases). The V end was cut by 2 bases, the J end by 6 bases, with 19 bases between. Germline loops: CDR1 KGHDR, CDR2 SFDVKD. There are 17 residues in the CDR3. The chain's CDR3 is CATSDWGSGKLGNEQFF. The CDR3 bases are TGTGCCACCAGTGATTGGGGTTCAGGGAAGTTAGGCAATGAGCAGTTCTTC.

This clonotype has only a few counts. The chain couples TRBV6-1 to TRBJ1-1, with D tentatively TRBD1 (6 bases). Trimming removed 6 bases at V and 7 bases at J, with 12 bases between. This CDR3 comprises 12 residues. CDR1 and CDR2 from the germline V gene are MNHNS and SASEGT. The CDR3 loop is CASRFGGGEAFF. CDR3 bases: TGTGCCAGCAGATTTGGGGGCGGTGAAGCTTTCTTT.

This clonotype was picked up a small number of times. The chain is built from TRBV6-2 or TRBV6-3 and TRBJ2-3, with TRBD1 identical over 8 bases. V shed 6 bases, J shed 5 bases, and the junction held 7 bases outside the gene matches. In germline, CDR1 is MNHEY, CDR2 SVGEGT. The CDR3 has 14 residues. CDR3 nucleotide sequence: TGTGCCAGCAGCAGACAGGGGATGAGAGATACGCAGTATTTT. Its protein is CASSRQGMRDTQYF.

This chain links TRBV19 with TRBJ2-1; 7 nucleotides agree with TRBD1. Germline assignment: CDR1 LNHDA and CDR2 SQIVND (reference sequence). After removal of 1 base from V and 3 bases from J, the junction contained 3 bases not matched to a gene. CDR3 length: 15 amino acids. The CDR3 DNA is TGTGCCAGTAGTATAGGAGGGGGCGGCTACAATGAGCAGTTCTTC. It is translated as CASSIGGGGYNEQFF.

This clonotype was counted between two and nine times. J is TRBJ2-2 and V is TRBV2; a weak D match, TRBD1 (6 bases). V gave up 7 bases and J gave up 1 base, with 13 bases separating them. The CDR3 totals 15 residues. The germline gives CDR1 SNHLY, CDR2 FYNNEI. The CDR3 nucleotides read TGTGCCAGCACAGGGGCGCCACAGAACACCGGGGAGCTGTTTTTT. Encoded protein: CASTGAPQNTGELFF.

The CDR3 DNA reads TGTGCCAGCAGTTATGGGTACAGCGGCACAGATACGCAGTATTTT. The encoded protein is CASSYGYSGTDTQYF. The V and J genes are TRBV6-5 and TRBJ2-3; unclear D gene. Trimming shortened V by 3 bases and J by 1 base, and 11 bases separated the two germline ends. The CDR3 consists of 15 residues. Germline CDR1 is MNHEY and CDR2 is SVGAGI.

This clonotype was picked up a small number of times. V and J are TRBV6-5 and TRBJ1-6; TRBD1 might be the D (5 bases). The length of the CDR3 is 14 residues. Deletions cut 6 bases from V and 8 bases from J, with 14 bases between. Germline CDR1 is MNHEY and CDR2 is SVGAGI. The CDR3 DNA reads TGTGCCAGCAGCTTACCGGGACTTGATTCACCCCTCCACTTT. Amino acids: CASSLPGLDSPLHF.

In this sample, this clonotype turned up a few times. The chain uses TRBV10-3 and TRBJ2-3; D possibly corresponds to TRBD1 (5 bases). V was shortened by 7 bases and J by 1 base, with 15 bases between the two germline ends. CDR1 and CDR2 (germline): ENHRY, SYGVKD. CDR3 length: 15 amino acids. This chain's CDR3 is CAIMVQGQGTDTQYF. CDR3 sequence (DNA): TGTGCCATCATGGTTCAGGGTCAGGGCACAGATACGCAGTATTTT.

The sample holds a few counts of this clonotype. No DNA is shown, since the ends of the CDR3 on it are uncertain; the CDR3 is the one TCRdb lists. The chain employs TRBV12-3 or TRBV12-4 and TRBJ2-7; the table's D call, TRBD1, was not checked against the DNA. Including both end residues, the CDR3 is 16 amino acids long. The CDR3: CASSFLAGLSSYEQYF.

This clonotype turned up a few times. The chain joins TRBV11-2 to TRBJ2-1, with 10 bases fitting TRBD2. The trim removed 5 bases at V and 0 bases at J, leaving 10 bases unmatched. The germline CDR1 and CDR2 sequences are SGHAT and FQNNGV. The CDR3 runs to 18 residues. The CDR3 protein is CASSPRDSGGYSYNEQFF. DNA of the CDR3: TGTGCCAGCAGCCCACGGGATAGCGGGGGGTACTCCTACAATGAGCAGTTCTTC.

This clonotype was seen a handful of times. The chain uses TRBV20-1 and TRBJ2-3; possibly TRBD2 for D (6 bases). Germline CDR1 reads DFQATT; CDR2 reads SNEGSKA (reference sequence). Trimming took off 6 bases at V and 1 base at J, with 11 bases between the two ends. The CDR3 length is 13 residues. As DNA, the CDR3 is TGCAGTGCCCGGCCTAGCGGCACAGATACGCAGTATTTT. Protein sequence: CSARPSGTDTQYF.

This clonotype was recorded a few times. The chain is built from TRBV7-9 and TRBJ2-3; unclear D gene. V was trimmed by 6 bases and J by 1 base, leaving 11 bases between them. This CDR3 spans 14 amino acids. Germline values: CDR1 SEHNR, CDR2 FQNEAQ (reference sequence). For the CDR3, the DNA is TGTGCCAGCAGTCCCGGGTACGGCACAGATACGCAGTATTTT. This gives the protein CASSPGYGTDTQYF.

The chain carries TRBV30 and TRBJ2-1; D is undetermined. Germline V gene sequence: CDR1 GTSNPN, CDR2 SVGIG (reference sequence). The CDR3 spans 14 residues. V was cut by 6 bases and J by 0 bases, with 12 bases left in between. For the CDR3, the DNA is TGTGCCTGCCTCCCCCGGAGCTCCTACAATGAGCAGTTCTTC. Translation gives CACLPRSSYNEQFF.

The gene calls are TRBV29-1 and TRBJ2-2; 9 positions match TRBD1. There are 13 residues in the CDR3. Germline CDR1 and CDR2: SQVTM and ANQGSEA. Trimming removed 7 bases from V and 4 bases from J; junction bases left unmatched: 4. The CDR3: CSGGQGATGELFF. As DNA, the CDR3 is TGCAGCGGGGGACAGGGAGCCACCGGGGAGCTGTTTTTT.

This clonotype was found a few times. This rearrangement joins TRBV12-3 or TRBV12-4 to TRBJ2-2; TRBD2 might be the D (6 bases). The CDR3 length is 12 residues. V was trimmed by 8 bases and J by 3 bases, leaving 7 bases between them. CDR3 nucleotides: TGTGCCAGCCCGGGGGACACCGGGGAGCTGTTTTTT. It specifies CASPGDTGELFF.

This clonotype has a handful of counts. The rearrangement uses TRBV29-1 and TRBJ2-3, with 8 bases lining up with TRBD2. The CDR3 has 14 residues. Germline V gene lookup returns CDR1 SQVTM and CDR2 ANQGSEA. After removal of 1 base from V and 2 bases from J, the junction contained 2 bases not matched to a gene. The CDR3 coding sequence is TGCAGCGTTGAAGGCGGGGGGCTCACAGATACGCAGTATTTT. Protein: CSVEGGGLTDTQYF.

The chain links TRBV4-1 to TRBJ1-2; tentatively, D is TRBD1 (5 bases). Germline lookup yields CDR1 MGHRA and CDR2 YSYEKL. V lost 6 bases and J 2 bases, leaving 13 bases between the germline ends. The CDR3 contains 14 residues. Here the CDR3 reads CASRLAAGNYGYTF. CDR3 in DNA: TGCGCCAGCAGGCTAGCCGCAGGGAACTATGGCTACACCTTC.

The rearrangement joins TRBV9 to TRBJ2-2, with 8 nucleotides matching TRBD1. CDR1 is SGDLS and CDR2 is YYNGEE in the germline V gene. The V gene end was trimmed by 3 bases and the J gene end by 2 bases; junction bases not matched to a gene: 3. The CDR3 runs 15 residues. As DNA, the CDR3 is TGTGCCAGCAGCGGGGGACAGGCAAACACCGGGGAGCTGTTTTTT. It encodes CASSGGQANTGELFF.